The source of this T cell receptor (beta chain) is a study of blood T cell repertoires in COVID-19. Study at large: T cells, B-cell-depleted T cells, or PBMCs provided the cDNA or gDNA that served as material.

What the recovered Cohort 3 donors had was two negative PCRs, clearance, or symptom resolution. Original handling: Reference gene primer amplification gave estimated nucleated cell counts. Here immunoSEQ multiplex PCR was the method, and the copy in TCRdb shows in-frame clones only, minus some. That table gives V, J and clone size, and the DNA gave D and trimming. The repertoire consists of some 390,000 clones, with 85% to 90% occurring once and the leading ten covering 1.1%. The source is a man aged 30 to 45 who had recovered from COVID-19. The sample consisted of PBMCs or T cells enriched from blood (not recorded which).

CDR3 in amino acids: CASSPQGAGVGEQYF. As DNA, the CDR3 is TGTGCCAGCAGCCCCCAGGGGGCGGGGGTCGGGGAGCAGTACTTC. The rearrangement joins TRBV5-4 to TRBJ2-7; D is possibly TRBD1 (8 bases). Germline V lookup: CDR1 SGHNT, CDR2 YYREEE (reference sequence). CDR3 length: 15 residues. V lost 4 bases to trimming and J lost 7 bases, with 21 bases between them.